This T cell receptor (beta chain) was documented in a study of cytomegalovirus exposure and HLA in healthy donors (dated by TCRdb to 2016 to 2017). Regarding the research as a whole: An earlier analysis of roughly 500 of the donors reported about 250 Gb of sequence data and around 110 million unique TCR beta sequences from roughly 180 million T cells. In a later analysis, previously published TCR beta repertoires from about 670 donors were re-analyzed and high-resolution HLA genotyping was added so that TCR occurrence patterns could be studied. Both class I and class II loci were covered by HLA typing, at four-digit resolution. In the later analysis, no new phenotypic data were used to find candidate immune exposures; instead, reliance was placed on TCR beta sequences and their occurrence across donors. The study was designed to test whether signatures of past pathogen exposure could be identified by cataloging public T cell receptors. Four to six DR-DQ haplotypes were handled as single units for association and clustering, since linkage in the cohort was strong. Among 398 genotyped donors of the cohort, an average of about 240,000 unique TCR beta nucleotide sequences were sequenced per donor, about a sixth of them non-productive. Typing coverage varied by locus: about 620-640 donors for A, B, C, DRB1 and DQB1; roughly 500 for DQA1; about 570 for DPA1; around 490 for DPB1. Donor age, sex, ethnicity and CMV serostatus were compiled together with the repertoire data. Along with the approximately 700-subject first cohort, a separate validation cohort of over a hundred different subjects was used. All discovery cohort repertoires had been generated on a single sequencing platform. The T cell repertoires of 550 to 850 subjects were profiled by immunosequencing and related to cytomegalovirus serostatus. An earlier analysis of 500 to 650 of the donors applied high-throughput TCR beta sequencing to assess whether each TCR beta V gene segment acted as functional or pseudogenic. An early release that covered approximately 600 HLA-typed donors contained about 290 gigabases of sequencing data and 75 million to 100 million unique TCR sequences. Of the 398 genotyped donors, around 81% fell in the genetic ancestry cluster associated with self-reported Caucasian donors. To predict cytomegalovirus infection status, the study combined high-throughput TCR immunosequencing, statistical association of individual TCRs with disease status, and machine learning. A later genetic analysis used genome-wide SNP genotypes for about 55% of the 666 donors, treating that subset as a discovery cohort. Study-level results and caveats: The authors suggested that the approach could potentially be generalized to other disease states and immunological phenotypes. In a later analysis, TCR association rates were found to vary across HLA loci, with the most associated TCRs seen for DRB1 alleles and the fewest for HLA-C alleles. Cytomegalovirus status was reported to be diagnosed by the classifier with high specificity and sensitivity in both the original and validation cohorts. Roughly uniform sequencing depth across donors was assumed in presence/absence analyses, although this assumption may not hold. Because counts were too low, seventeen rarely observed V segments, including chromosome 9 orphons, were excluded from the earlier analysis of several hundred of the donors. When HLA alleles, especially DR and DQ, strongly co-occurred, TCR associations were difficult to assign to individual alleles. The cohort was sequenced for TCR beta chains only, and without alpha or paired-chain data the features that could be detected were limited. In a later analysis, HLA-associated TCR beta chains showed more clonal expansion and lower generation probabilities than non-associated chains that were equally common. According to a later analysis, most CMV-associated TCR beta chains appeared to be HLA-restricted, and the HLA associations seemed to be driven largely by CMV exposure. Linkage disequilibrium might explain the correlated functional status among segregating V segments, but an unknown experimental factor could not be ruled out. A further reported finding was that TCR beta sequences accurately predicted the HLA-A and HLA-B alleles for most subjects in the first cohort. Most TCR sequences were seen in very few donors, while some public TCRs were found in many individuals. An association between a missense DCLRE1C variant and V-gene and J-gene trimming of TCR beta chains was found in a later genetic analysis and replicated in an independent cohort. In the study, some 160 TCR beta chains were listed as associated with cytomegalovirus. Because HLA typing was missing for some donors at each locus, association tests included only the typed subset. In vitro tests confirmed that a few of the cytomegalovirus-associated TCR beta chains recognize cytomegalovirus antigens. Because the 87-base-pair reads could not distinguish some IMGT-functional V segments, including TRBV6-2 and TRBV6-3, those segments were excluded. Immune exposure information for the cohort was limited to CMV serostatus. A later analysis reported that several top co-occurrence clusters appeared linked to parvovirus B19, influenza, CMV and Epstein-Barr virus. The sequencing pipeline was judged likely to have produced a cluster of highly shared sequence variants as a technical artifact. In a later genetic analysis, fewer N-insertions in productive TCRs were reported among donors in an Asian-associated ancestry cluster than the roughly 670-donor mean. Broadly in line with IMGT annotations, most TCR beta V segments showed up in productive rearrangements about 87% or about 30% of the time in an earlier analysis of approximately 600 of the donors. At a false discovery rate of 0.05, a later analysis linked around 15,000 TCR beta sequences to specific HLA alleles.

In regard to this clone: Its recognized antigen is unknown. No base-level quality is on record; no much larger clone is a single base apart.

The CDR3, cysteine through phenylalanine, is 13 amino acids long. Only the CDR3 region is kept as DNA, spanning 39 bases read in frame from base 1. From the germline V gene, CDR1 is MNHNS and CDR2 is SASEGT. Deletion took 6 bases off V and 1 base off J, with a span of 9 bases between the germline ends. The cohort was made up of several hundred healthy bone marrow donors. Cohort members were all nominally healthy when sampled, although unrecorded immune exposures were likely present. The donor was CMV seronegative and was included in the group of a few hundred seronegative cohort members. Every donor gave a peripheral blood sample, and the peripheral blood mononuclear cells from that sample were used for TCR beta sequencing. The Qiagen DNeasy Blood Extraction Kit was used to extract genomic DNA from the blood cell samples. Libraries were prepared through the immunoSEQ multiplex PCR assay. The multiplex PCR relied on a mix of 60 forward primers for TCR Vbeta segments and 13 reverse primers for TCR Jbeta segments. A multiplex PCR assay on genomic DNA amplified the CDR3 region of rearranged TCR beta genes. On the Illumina HiSeq System, the amplified TCR beta libraries were sequenced as 87-base-pair reads. For the original study's pipeline: A later analysis tallied 70 million to 100 million unique TCR beta chains across the 666 repertoires, and some 10 million of those chains were shared by two or more donors. Raw reads were error-corrected and collapsed into unique sequences by a nearest-neighbor algorithm in which closely related sequences were merged to remove PCR and sequencing errors. CDR3 sequences were aligned to IMGT reference sequences to assign V, D and J gene segments. For a sequence to be retained, at least a six-nucleotide match to both a V gene segment and a J gene segment was required. Rearrangements were called productive when the CDR3 lacked stop codons and stayed in frame with V and J; all others were non-productive. CDR3 was defined according to IMGT convention as the region running from the second conserved V-encoded cysteine to the conserved J-encoded phenylalanine. The earlier analysis of about 640 of the donors excluded any sequence lacking an unambiguous match to a single V gene segment. In an earlier analysis of several hundred of the donors, V segments were called functional above 56.7% productive rearrangements and were called segregating when the between-donor standard deviation exceeded 5%. A statistical classification framework was built to diagnose cytomegalovirus status from the catalog of TCR beta chain sequences. In a later analysis, V and J genes were assigned by comparing TCR nucleotide sequences against IMGT/GENE-DB human TR gene sequences. Using the TCRdist pipeline, a later analysis assigned CDR3 sequences along with most-parsimonious VDJ recombination scenarios. A later analysis defined each TCR beta chain by its CDR3 amino acid sequence plus V-gene family, and excluded reads lacking a unique V-gene family. To address suspected cross-contamination and a sequencing artifact, a later analysis removed roughly 580 highly shared, low-generation-probability nucleotide sequences. A later analysis calculated a clonal expansion index for each public chain from normalized within-repertoire ranks of inferred template counts. In a later analysis, generation probabilities were computed with a VDJ recombination model fitted to out-of-frame rearrangements, and the resulting probabilities were checked against IGoR. Hypergeometric tests were used in a later analysis to score TCR-TCR, TCR-HLA and TCR-CMV co-occurrence, with a repertoire-size bias correction applied to the TCR pairs. To estimate false discovery rates, a later analysis permuted the HLA or CMV assignments 20 times. In a later analysis, co-occurring TCRs were grouped using DBSCAN, with TCRdist sequence similarity added in when clustering inside HLA-allele-positive subsets. Repertoires with fewer than 30,000 or more than 120,000 public chains, plus five repertoires with anomalous nucleotide sharing, were excluded from co-occurrence clustering. TCRdb stores this immuneACCESS table with in-frame sequences only. Part of the clones is absent; in the studies checked, under half of the shortfall reflects unresolved V genes, and no reason is known for the rest. V and J calls and clone size are those listed in that table; D and trimming were worked out from the DNA. The sample yields over 150,000 clones; over 65% were counted once. 0.098% of the sample goes to the ten largest clones.

The sequenced sample was PBMCs. The sequence is built from TRBV6-1 and TRBJ1-1; TRBD1 could be the D gene, as 6 bases match. The sequence derives from a boy aged 2-9 years in good health and CMV-seronegative. At the DNA level, the sequence is TGTGCCAGCAGACAGGGTCCGAACACTGAAGCTTTCTTT. This yields the protein CASRQGPNTEAFF.